This entry concerns a single TCR beta chain. This record belongs to a study of OX40 agonist ivuxolimab in advanced cancers. Systemic immunosuppression or autoimmune disease history was grounds to exclude patients. The V end lost 0 bases, the J end lost 5 bases, and 14 bases lay between the germline ends. The germline CDR1 and CDR2 sequences are SGHRS and YFSETQ. The CDR3 spans 15 residues. Repertoires were generated with immunoSEQ multiplex PCR, while TCRdb's copy carries only in-frame clones and drops some. The data hold approximately 54,000 clones, with less than 95% observed a single time. J is TRBJ2-5 and V is TRBV5-1; no clear D. This sequence was found in an adult with an advanced solid tumor such as melanoma, head and neck, liver or kidney cancer. Specimen: CD4+ or CD8+ T cells sorted from blood, collected in a trial of the OX40 agonist ivuxolimab. In DNA, the CDR3 is TGCGCCAGCAGCTTGGGGCAGGCTTACCTGGAGACCCAGTACTTC. Translating it yields CASSLGQAYLETQYF.